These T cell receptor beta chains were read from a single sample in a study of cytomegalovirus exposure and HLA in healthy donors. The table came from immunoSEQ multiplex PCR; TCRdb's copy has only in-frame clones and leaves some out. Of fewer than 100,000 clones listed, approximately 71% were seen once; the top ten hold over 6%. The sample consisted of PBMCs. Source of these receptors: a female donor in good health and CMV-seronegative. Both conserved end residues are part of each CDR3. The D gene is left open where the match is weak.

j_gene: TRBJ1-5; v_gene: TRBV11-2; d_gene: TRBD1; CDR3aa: CASSIGGRGAQPQHF
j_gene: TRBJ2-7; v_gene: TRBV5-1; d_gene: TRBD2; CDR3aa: CASSFWTSGRGLSYEQYF
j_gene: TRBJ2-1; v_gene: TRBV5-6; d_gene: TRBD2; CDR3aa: CASSYELSGSLMNEQFF
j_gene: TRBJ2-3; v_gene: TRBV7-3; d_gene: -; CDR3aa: CASSSASTDTQYF
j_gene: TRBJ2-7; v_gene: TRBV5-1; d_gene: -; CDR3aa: CASSSLPGVAEQYF
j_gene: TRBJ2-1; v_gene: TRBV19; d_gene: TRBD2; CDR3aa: CASSMGLAGNEQFF
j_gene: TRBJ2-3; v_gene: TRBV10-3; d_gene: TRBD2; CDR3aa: CAISGSSGMTDTQYF
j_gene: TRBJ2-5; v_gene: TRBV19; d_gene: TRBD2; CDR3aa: CASSIGLAGGQETQYF
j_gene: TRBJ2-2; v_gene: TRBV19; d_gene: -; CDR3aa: CASSPRGVGGHSTGELFF
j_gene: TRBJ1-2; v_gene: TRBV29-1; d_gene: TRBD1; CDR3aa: CSVQTPGGVNYGYTF
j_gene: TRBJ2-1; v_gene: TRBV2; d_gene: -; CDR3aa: CASRAGITYNEQFF
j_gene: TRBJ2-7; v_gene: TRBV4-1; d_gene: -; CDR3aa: CASSQFRDEQYF
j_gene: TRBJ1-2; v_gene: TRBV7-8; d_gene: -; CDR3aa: CASSSPGTLQGGYTF
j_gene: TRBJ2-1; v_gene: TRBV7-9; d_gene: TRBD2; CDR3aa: CSSSFSRRLAGVNEQFF
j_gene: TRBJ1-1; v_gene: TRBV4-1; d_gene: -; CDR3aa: CASSQEVEREQDTEAFF
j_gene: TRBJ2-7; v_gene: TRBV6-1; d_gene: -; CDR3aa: CASSERGSYEQYF
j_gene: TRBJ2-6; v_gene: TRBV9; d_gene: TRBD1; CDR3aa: CASSGRQGPSGANVLTF
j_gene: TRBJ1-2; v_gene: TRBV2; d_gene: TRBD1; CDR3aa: CASRRDRGDYGYTF
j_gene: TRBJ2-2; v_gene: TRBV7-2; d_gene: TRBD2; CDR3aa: CASSLGSGRTGELFF
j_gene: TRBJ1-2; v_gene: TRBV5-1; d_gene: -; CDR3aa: CASSFPTGFNYGYTF
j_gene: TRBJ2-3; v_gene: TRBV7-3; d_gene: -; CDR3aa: CASSLGSRGDTQYF
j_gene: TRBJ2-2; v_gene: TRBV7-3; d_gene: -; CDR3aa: CASSSQGSGELFF
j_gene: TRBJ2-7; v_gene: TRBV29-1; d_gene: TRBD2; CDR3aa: CSVGTSATYEQYF
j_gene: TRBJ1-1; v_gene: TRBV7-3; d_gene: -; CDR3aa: CASSLHGGANTEAFF
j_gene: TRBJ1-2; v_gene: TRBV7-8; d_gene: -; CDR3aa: CASSSPRGGAVNYGYTF
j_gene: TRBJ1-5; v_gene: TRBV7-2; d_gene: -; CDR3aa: CASSYEHSNQPQHF
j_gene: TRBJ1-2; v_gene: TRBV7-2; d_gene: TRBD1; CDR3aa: CASSFGQGGYGYTF
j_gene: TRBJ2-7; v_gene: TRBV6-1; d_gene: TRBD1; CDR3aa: CASSGKRQGSYEQYF
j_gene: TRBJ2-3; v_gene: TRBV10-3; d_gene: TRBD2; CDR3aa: CAIRPVGGREATDTQYF
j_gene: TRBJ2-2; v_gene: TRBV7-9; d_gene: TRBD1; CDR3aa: CASSLRDRVAGELFF
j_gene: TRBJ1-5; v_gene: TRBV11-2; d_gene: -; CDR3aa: CASSLQGYSNQPQHF
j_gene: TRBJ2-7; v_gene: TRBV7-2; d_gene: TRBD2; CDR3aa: CASTRLAGTYEQYF
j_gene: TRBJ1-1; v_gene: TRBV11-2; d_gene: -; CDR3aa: CASSLYSGGTEAFF
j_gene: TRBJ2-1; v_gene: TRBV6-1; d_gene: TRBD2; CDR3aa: CASSADLAGGPDEQFF
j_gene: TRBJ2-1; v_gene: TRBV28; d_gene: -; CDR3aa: CASIQAGSYNEQFF
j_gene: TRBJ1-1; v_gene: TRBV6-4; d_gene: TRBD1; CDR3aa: CASSDSTGGKTEAFF
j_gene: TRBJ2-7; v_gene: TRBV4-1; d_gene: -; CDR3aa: CASSQEGLLSSYEQYF
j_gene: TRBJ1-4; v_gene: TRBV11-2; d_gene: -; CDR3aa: CASSTTVPSNEKLFF
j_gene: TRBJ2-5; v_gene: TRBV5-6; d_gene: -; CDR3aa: CASSTKPAGRETQYF
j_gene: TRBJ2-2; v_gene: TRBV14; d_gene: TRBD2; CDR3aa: CASSYMGLAGVNTGELFF
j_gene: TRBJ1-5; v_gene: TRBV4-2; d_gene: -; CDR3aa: CASSQVIPGAGDQPQHF
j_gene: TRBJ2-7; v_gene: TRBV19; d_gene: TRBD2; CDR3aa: CASSTNGLAVRSYEQYF
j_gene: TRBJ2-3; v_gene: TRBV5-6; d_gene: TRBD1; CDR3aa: CASSLEGTGRWDTQYF
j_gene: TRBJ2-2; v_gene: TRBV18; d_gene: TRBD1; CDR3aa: CASSSGGRNTGELFF
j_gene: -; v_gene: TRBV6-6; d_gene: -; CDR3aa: CASGYPRGNEQYF
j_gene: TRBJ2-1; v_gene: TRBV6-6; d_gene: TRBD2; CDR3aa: CASSYSGGRGDNEQFF
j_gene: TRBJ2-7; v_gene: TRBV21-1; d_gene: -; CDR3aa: CASTAGLAGVREQYF
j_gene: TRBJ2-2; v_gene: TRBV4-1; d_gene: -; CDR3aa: CASSRSGAGTGELFF
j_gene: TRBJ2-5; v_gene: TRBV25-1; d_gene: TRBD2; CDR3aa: CASSDLAGGPRGETQYF
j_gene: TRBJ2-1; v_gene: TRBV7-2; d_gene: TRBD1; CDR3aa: CASNQGQSYNEQFF
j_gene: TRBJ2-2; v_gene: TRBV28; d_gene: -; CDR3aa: CASRIGQKNTGELFF
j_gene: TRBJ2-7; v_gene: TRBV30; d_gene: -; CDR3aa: CAWSTSYYEQYF
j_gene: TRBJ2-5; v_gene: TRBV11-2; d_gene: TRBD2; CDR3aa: CASSLDSRLAGLQETQYF
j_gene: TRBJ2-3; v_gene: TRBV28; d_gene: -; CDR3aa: CASSLSADTQYF
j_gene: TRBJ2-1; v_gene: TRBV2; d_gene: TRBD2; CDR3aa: CASSRTSGSLFDNEQFF